These 3 T cell receptor beta chains were all obtained from the same sample, sequenced in a study of cytomegalovirus exposure and HLA in healthy donors. The PCR employed 60 Vbeta primers together with 13 Jbeta primers. The table came from immunoSEQ multiplex PCR; TCRdb's copy has only in-frame clones and leaves some out. Among approximately 120,000 clones listed, 76% were seen once. The sequenced sample was PBMCs. The receptors originated from a woman aged 45-65 years in good health and CMV-seropositive.

This clone was counted only a few times. The chain has TRBV4-1 and TRBJ2-7; 9 bases are a match to TRBD2. CDR1 is MGHRA and CDR2 is YSYEKL in the germline V gene. V trimming: 0 bases; J trimming: 3 bases; junction bases outside the gene matches: 6. The CDR3 has 16 residues. This CDR3 is CASSQDRRTSDYEQYF. The DNA for the CDR3 is TGCGCCAGCAGCCAAGATCGTAGGACTAGCGACTACGAGCAGTACTTC.

J is TRBJ2-3 and V is TRBV7-9; 8 bases map to TRBD2. Germline CDR1 reads SEHNR; CDR2 reads FQNEAQ (reference sequence). Losses at the gene ends were 6 bases for V and 2 bases for J; bases not matched to a gene: 1. CDR3 length: 13 amino acids. CDR3 nucleotide sequence: TGTGCCAGCAGAGCGGGAGACACAGATACGCAGTATTTT. Translated: CASRAGDTDTQYF.

The chain has TRBV18 and TRBJ1-3, with TRBD1 matching 8 bases. Germline values: CDR1 KGHSH, CDR2 LQKENI. The junction had 3 bases not matched to a gene; V was cut back by 8 bases and J by 0 bases. The length of the CDR3 is 14 residues. The CDR3 loop is CASRTGGSGNTIYF. CDR3 DNA sequence: TGTGCCAGCCGTACAGGGGGCTCTGGAAACACCATATATTTT. Combining the CDR3 with reference TRBV18 and TRBJ1-3 gives the whole variable domain NAGVMQNPRHLVRRRGQEARLRCSPMKGHSHVYWYRQLPEEGLKFMVYLQKENIIDESGMPKERFSAEFPKEGPSILRIQQVVRGDSAAYFCASRTGGSGNTIYFGEGSWLTVV.